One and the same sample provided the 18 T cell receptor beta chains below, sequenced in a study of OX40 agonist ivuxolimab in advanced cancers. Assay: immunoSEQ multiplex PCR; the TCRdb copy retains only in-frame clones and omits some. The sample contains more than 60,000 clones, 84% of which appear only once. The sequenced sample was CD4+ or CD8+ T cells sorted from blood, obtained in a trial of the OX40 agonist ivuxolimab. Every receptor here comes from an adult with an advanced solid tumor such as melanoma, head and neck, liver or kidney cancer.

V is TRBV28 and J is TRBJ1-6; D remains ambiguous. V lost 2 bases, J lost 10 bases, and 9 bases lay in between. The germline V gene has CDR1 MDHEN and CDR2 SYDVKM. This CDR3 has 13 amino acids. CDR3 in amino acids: CASSLPGRSPLHF. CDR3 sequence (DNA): TGTGCCAGCAGTTTACCTGGGCGATCACCCCTCCACTTT.

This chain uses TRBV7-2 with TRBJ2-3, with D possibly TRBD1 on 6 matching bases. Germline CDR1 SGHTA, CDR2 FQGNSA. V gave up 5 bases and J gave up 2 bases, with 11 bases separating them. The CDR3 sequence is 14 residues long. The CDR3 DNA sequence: TGTGCCAGCAGCCCTGACAGGTACACAGATACGCAGTATTTT. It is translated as CASSPDRYTDTQYF.

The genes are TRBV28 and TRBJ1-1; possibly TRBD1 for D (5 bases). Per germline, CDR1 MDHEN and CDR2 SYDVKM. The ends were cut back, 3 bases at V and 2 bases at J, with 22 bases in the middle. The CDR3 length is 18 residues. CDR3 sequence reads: CASSFFQGVAGGNTEAFF. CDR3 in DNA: TGTGCCAGCAGTTTTTTTCAGGGAGTGGCAGGCGGCAACACTGAAGCTTTCTTT.

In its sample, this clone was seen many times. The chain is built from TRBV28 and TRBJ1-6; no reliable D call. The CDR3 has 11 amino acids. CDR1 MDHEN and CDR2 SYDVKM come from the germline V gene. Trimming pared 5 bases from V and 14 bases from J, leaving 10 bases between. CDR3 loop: CASSQQFTLHF. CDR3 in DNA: TGTGCCAGCAGTCAACAATTCACCCTCCACTTT.

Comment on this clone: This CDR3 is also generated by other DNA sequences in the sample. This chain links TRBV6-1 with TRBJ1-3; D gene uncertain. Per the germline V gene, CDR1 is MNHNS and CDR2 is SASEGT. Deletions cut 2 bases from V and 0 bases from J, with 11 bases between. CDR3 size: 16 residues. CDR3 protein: CASSEYRLSSGNTIYF. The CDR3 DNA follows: TGTGCCAGCAGTGAATATCGGCTTAGCTCTGGAAACACCATATATTTT.

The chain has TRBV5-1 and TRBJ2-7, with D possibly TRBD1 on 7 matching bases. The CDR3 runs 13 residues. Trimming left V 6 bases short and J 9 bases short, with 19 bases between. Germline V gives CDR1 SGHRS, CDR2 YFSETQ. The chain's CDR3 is CASIPQQGGVQYF. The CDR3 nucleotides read TGCGCCAGCATCCCACAGCAGGGGGGTGTGCAGTACTTC. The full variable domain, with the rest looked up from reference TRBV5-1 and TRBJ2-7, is KAGVTQTPRYLIKTRGQQVTLSCSPISGHRSVSWYQQTPGQGLQFLFEYFSETQRNKGNFPGRFSGRQFSNSRSEMNVSTLELGDSALYLCASIPQQGGVQYFGPGTRLTVT.

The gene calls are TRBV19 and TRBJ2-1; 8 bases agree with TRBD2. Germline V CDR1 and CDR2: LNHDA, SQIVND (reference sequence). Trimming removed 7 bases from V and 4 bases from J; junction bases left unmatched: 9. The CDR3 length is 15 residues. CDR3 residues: CASTPSGGQYNEQFF. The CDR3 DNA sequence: TGTGCCAGTACTCCGAGCGGGGGACAATACAATGAGCAGTTCTTC.

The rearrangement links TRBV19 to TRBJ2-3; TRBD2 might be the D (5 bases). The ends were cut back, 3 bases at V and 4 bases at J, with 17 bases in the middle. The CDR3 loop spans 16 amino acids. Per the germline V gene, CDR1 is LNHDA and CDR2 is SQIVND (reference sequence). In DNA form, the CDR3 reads TGTGCCAGTAGTATGAGTCGGACTTCAAACGCAGATACGCAGTATTTT. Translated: CASSMSRTSNADTQYF.

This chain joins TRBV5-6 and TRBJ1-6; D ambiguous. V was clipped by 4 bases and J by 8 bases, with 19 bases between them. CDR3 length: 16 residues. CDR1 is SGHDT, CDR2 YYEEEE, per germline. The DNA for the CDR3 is TGTGCCAGCAGCCGCCCGGCTTTGAGGGTATATTCACCCCTCCACTTT. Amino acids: CASSRPALRVYSPLHF.

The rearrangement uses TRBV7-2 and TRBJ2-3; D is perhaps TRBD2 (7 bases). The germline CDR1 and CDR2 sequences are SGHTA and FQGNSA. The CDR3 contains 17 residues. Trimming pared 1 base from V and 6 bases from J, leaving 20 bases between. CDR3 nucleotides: TGTGCCAGCAGCTTAGAGAACGGCGGGGGCCCCCCCGATACGCAGTATTTT. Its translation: CASSLENGGGPPDTQYF.

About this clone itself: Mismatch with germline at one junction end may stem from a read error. CDR3 sequence: CASSFPGPTSYTF. The CDR3 bases are TGTGCCAGCAGCTTTCCGGGCCCGACCAGCTACACCTTC. This chain joins TRBV5-3 and TRBJ1-2; D unresolved. TRBV5-3 is designated an ORF whose function remains uncertain. This CDR3 is 13 amino acids long.

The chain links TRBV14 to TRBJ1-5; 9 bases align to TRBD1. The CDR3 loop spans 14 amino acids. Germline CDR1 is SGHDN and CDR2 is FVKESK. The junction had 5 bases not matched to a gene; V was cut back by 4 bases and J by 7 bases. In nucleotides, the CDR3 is TGTGCCAGCAGCCCTGGACAGGGGCGACAGCCCCAGCATTTT. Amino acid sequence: CASSPGQGRQPQHF.

The CDR3 is CASSFVSPYEQYF. As DNA, the CDR3 is TGTGCCAGCAGCTTTGTTTCCCCCTACGAGCAGTACTTC. V usage is TRBV12-1 and J usage is TRBJ2-7. TRBV12-1 is noted as a pseudogene. CDR3 length equals 13 residues.

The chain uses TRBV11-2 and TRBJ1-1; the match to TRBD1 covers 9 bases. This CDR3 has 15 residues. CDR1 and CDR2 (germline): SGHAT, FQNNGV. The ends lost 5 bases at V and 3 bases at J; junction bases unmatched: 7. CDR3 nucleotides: TGTGCCAGCAGCACGGGACAGGGAGGGGACACTGAAGCTTTCTTT. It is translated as CASSTGQGGDTEAFF.

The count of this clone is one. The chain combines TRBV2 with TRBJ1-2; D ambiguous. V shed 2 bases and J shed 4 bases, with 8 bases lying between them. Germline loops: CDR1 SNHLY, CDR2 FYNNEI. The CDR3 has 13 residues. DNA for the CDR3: TGTGCCAGCAGTGAACAACAGATCTATGGCTACACCTTC. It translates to CASSEQQIYGYTF.

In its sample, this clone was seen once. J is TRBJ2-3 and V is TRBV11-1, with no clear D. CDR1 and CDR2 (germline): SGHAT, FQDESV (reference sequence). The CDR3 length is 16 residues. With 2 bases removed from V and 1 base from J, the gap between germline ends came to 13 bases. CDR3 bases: TGTGCCAGCAGCTTAAACCCCGCGCCAGGCACAGATACGCAGTATTTT. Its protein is CASSLNPAPGTDTQYF.

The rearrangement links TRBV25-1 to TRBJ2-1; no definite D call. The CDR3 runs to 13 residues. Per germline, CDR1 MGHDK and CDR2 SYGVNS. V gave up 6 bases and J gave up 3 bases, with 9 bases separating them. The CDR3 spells CASRGTGYNEQFF. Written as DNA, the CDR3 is TGTGCCAGCAGGGGAACGGGCTACAATGAGCAGTTCTTC.

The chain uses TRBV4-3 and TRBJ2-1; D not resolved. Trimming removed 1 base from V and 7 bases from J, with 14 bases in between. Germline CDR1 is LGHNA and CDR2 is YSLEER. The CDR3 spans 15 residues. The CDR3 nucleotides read TGCGCCAGCAGCCAAGTGCGACTCCCAGAGAATGAGCAGTTCTTC. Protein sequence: CASSQVRLPENEQFF.